This record looks at one T cell receptor beta chain sequence and its context. Sequencing used immunoSEQ multiplex PCR; TCRdb keeps in-frame clones, though not all of them. The sample holds about 49,000 clones, roughly 80% seen once. This sample's time point: blood 2 weeks post-SBRT. The treatment here: 15 Gy SBRT to primary tumor, nephrectomy 4 weeks later. Radiation-treated patients gave blood at baseline, week 2 and week 4. The tumor was a clear cell renal cell carcinoma. This entry belongs to a study of radiation and T cells in renal cell carcinoma. Study information: Nephrectomy followed 15 Gy stereotactic body radiation by 4 weeks.

The CDR3 runs 16 residues. V was cut by 6 bases and J by 5 bases, with 25 bases left in between. Per germline, CDR1 SQVTM and CDR2 ANQGSEA. Here the sequenced sample was blood, taken from a patient whose treatment included radiotherapy and nephrectomy. J is TRBJ1-1 and V is TRBV29-1; D might be TRBD1 (6 bases). This clonotype was obtained from a woman aged 70-85 years with renal cell carcinoma. The CDR3 DNA is TGCAGCGTCACCGGGGGGGCAGCCCAGGGAGAGACTGAAGCTTTCTTT. It encodes CSVTGGAAQGETEAFF.